This entry lists 5 T cell receptor beta chains sequenced from one sample in a study of CD8 T cells in ankylosing spondylitis. The study, taken as a whole, reports: Blood of patients with ankylosing spondylitis appeared to be characterized by a TCR beta motif of several highly homologous variants.

TCRdb processed the 5' RACE reads anew with MiXCR; each CDR3 protein has one entry. The data hold some 800,000 distinct CDR3 sequences, with about 12% observed a single time. The antigens for these receptors are not known. Sequencing used blood, either unsorted or a sorted T cell fraction (not recorded which). These receptors originate from a male donor with ankylosing spondylitis.

This clonotype was recorded many times. The chain is built from TRBV4-3 and TRBJ2-5; D is perhaps TRBD2 (6 bases). The CDR3 covers 14 residues. Trimming cost V 4 bases and J 4 bases, with 13 bases left between them. Per germline, CDR1 LGHNA and CDR2 YSLEER. This CDR3 is CASSPLGGSETQYF. The CDR3 DNA follows: TGCGCCAGCAGCCCCCTGGGGGGATCAGAGACCCAGTACTTC.

The chain has TRBV5-4 and TRBJ2-1; a possible D gene is TRBD1 (5 bases). Germline values: CDR1 SGHNT, CDR2 YYREEE (reference sequence). The CDR3 is made up of 14 amino acids. The V end was cut by 6 bases, the J end by 2 bases, with 12 bases between. The DNA of the CDR3 is TGTGCCAGCAATCCCTCGACAGCCTACAATGAGCAGTTCTTC. This translates into CASNPSTAYNEQFF.

This clonotype showed up just a few times. The CDR3, as DNA: TGCAGTGCTACCAGACAGACCAACACTGAAGCTTTCTTT. Its translation: CSATRQTNTEAFF. The rearrangement joins TRBV20-1 to TRBJ1-1; a weak D match, TRBD1 (5 bases). This CDR3 is 13 amino acids long. Between the trimmed V and J ends, which lost 4 bases and 2 bases, there was a span of 11 bases. The germline V gene has CDR1 DFQATT and CDR2 SNEGSKA (reference sequence).

This clonotype was observed a few times. The chain carries TRBV29-1 and TRBJ2-2, with 8 bases lining up with TRBD2. Germline V gene sequence: CDR1 SQVTM, CDR2 ANQGSEA. The CDR3 loop spans 14 amino acids. V trimming: 6 bases; J trimming: 7 bases; junction bases outside the gene matches: 10. CDR3 DNA: TGCAGCGTCGCCCTTGGACTAGCTATCGGGGAGCTGTTTTTT. It specifies CSVALGLAIGELFF.

V is TRBV20-1 and J is TRBJ1-2; possibly TRBD1 for D (5 bases). V was cut by 2 bases and J by 0 bases, with 16 bases left in between. The CDR3 spans 16 residues. Per germline, CDR1 DFQATT and CDR2 SNEGSKA (reference sequence). In nucleotides, the CDR3 is TGCAGTGCTAGATCGGGCCAGGGAGTGCCTAACTATGGCTACACCTTC. This codes for CSARSGQGVPNYGYTF.